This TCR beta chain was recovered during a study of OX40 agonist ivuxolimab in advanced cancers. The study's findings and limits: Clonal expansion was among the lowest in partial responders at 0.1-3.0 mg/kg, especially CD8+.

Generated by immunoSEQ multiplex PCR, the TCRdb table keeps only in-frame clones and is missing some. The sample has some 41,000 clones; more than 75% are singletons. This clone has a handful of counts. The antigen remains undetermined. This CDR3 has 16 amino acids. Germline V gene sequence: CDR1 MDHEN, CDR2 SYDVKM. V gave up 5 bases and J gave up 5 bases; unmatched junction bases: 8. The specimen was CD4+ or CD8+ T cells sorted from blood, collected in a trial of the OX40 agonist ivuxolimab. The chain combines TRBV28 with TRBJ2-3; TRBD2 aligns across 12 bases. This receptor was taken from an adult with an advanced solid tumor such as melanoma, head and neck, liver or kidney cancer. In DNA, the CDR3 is TGTGCCAGCAGTGCCCGACTAGCGGGAGTGATAGATACGCAGTATTTT. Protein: CASSARLAGVIDTQYF.